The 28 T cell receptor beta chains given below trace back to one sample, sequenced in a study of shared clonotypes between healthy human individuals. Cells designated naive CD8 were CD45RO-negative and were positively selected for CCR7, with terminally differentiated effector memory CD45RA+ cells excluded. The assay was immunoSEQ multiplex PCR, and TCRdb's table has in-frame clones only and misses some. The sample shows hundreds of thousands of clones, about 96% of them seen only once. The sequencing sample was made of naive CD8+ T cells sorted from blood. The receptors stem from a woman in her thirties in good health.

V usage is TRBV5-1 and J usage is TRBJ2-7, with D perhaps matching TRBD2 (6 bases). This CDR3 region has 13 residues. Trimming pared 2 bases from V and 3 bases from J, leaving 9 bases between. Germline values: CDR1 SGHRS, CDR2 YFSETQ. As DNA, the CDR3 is TGCGCCAGCAGCTTAGCGGAGGGCTACGAGCAGTACTTC. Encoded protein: CASSLAEGYEQYF.

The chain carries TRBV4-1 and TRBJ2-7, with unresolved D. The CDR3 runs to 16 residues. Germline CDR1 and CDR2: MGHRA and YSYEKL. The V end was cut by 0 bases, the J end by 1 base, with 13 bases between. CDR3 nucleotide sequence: TGCGCCAGCAGCCAAGATGAGTATACGGGTTCCTACGAGCAGTACTTC. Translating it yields CASSQDEYTGSYEQYF.

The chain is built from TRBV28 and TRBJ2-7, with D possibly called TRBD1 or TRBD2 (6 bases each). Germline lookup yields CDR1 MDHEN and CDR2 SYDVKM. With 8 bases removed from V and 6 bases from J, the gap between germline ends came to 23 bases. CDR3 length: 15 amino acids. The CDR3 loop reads CASGDKGGAGVEQYF. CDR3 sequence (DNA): TGTGCCAGCGGCGATAAAGGGGGAGCGGGCGTCGAGCAGTACTTC.

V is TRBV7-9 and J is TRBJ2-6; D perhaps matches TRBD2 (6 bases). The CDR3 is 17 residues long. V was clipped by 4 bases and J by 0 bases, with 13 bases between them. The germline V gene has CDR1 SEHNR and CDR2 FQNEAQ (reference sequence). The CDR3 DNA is TGTGCCAGCAGCTGGGGACTGTATCCCTCTGGGGCCAACGTCCTGACTTTC. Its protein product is CASSWGLYPSGANVLTF.

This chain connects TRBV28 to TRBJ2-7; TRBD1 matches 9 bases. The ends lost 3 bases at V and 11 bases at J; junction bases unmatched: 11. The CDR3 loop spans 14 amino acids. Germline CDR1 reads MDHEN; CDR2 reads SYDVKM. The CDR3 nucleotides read TGTGCCAGCAGTTTTATGGGACAGGGAGGCCAAAAGTACTTC. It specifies CASSFMGQGGQKYF.

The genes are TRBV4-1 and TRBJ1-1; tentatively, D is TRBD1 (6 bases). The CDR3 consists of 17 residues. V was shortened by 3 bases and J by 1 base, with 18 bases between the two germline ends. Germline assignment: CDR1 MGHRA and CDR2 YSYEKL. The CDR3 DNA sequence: TGCGCCAGCAGCCAGGGCCCCCCGACAGGCGAGAACACTGAAGCTTTCTTT. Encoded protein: CASSQGPPTGENTEAFF.

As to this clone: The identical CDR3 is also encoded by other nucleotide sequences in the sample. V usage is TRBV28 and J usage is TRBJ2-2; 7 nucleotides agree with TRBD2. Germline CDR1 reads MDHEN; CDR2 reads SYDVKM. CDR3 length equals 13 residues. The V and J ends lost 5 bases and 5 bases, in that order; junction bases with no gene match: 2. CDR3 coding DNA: TGTGCCAGCAGTCTGGGAGGGACCGGGGAGCTGTTTTTT. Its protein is CASSLGGTGELFF. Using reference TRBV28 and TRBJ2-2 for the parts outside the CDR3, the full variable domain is DVKVTQSSRYLVKRTGEKVFLECVQDMDHENMFWYRQDPGLGLRLIYFSYDVKMKEKGDIPEGYSVSREKKERFSLILESASTNQTSMYLCASSLGGTGELFFGEGSRLTVL.

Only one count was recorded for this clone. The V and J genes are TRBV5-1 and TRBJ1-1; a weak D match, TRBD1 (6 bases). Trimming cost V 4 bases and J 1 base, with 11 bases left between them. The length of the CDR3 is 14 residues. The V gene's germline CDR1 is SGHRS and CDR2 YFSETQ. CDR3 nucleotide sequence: TGCGCCAGCAGCACCTCGGACAGGAACACTGAAGCTTTCTTT. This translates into CASSTSDRNTEAFF.

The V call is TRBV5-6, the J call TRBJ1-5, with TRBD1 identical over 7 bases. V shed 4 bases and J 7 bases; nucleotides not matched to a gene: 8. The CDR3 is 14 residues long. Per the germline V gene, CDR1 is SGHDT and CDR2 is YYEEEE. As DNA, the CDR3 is TGTGCCAGCAGCCCATCGACAGGGTACCAGCCCCAGCATTTT. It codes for CASSPSTGYQPQHF.

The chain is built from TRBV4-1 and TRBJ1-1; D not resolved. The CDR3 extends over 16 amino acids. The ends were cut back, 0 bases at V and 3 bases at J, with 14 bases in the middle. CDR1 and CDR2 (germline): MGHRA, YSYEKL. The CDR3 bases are TGCGCCAGCAGCCAAGATTTCGGGAGAAGGCACACTGAAGCTTTCTTT. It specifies CASSQDFGRRHTEAFF.

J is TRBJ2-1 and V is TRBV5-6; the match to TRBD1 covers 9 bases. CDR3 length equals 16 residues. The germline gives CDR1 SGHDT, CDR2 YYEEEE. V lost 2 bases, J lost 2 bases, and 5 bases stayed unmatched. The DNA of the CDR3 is TGTGCCAGCAGCTTTAAGACAGGGGGTCCCTACAATGAGCAGTTCTTC. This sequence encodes CASSFKTGGPYNEQFF. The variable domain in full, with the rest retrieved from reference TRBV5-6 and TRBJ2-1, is DAGVTQSPTHLIKTRGQQVTLRCSPKSGHDTVSWYQQALGQGPQFIFQYYEEEERQRGNFPDRFSGHQFPNYSSELNVNALLLGDSALYLCASSFKTGGPYNEQFFGPGTRLTVL.

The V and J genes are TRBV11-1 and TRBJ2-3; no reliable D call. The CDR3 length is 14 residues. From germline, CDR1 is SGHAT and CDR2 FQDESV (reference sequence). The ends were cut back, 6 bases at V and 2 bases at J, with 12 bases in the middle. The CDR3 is CASSLEWDTDTQYF. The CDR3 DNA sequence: TGTGCCAGCAGTTTGGAGTGGGACACAGATACGCAGTATTTT. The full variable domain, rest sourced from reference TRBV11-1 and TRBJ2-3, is EAEVAQSPRYKITEKSQAVAFWCDPISGHATLYWYRQILGQGPELLVQFQDESVVDDSQLPKDRFSAERLKGVDSTLKIQPAELGDSAMYLCASSLEWDTDTQYFGPGTRLTVL.

CDR3 amino acids: CASSLEGSYNEQFF. CDR3 in DNA: TGTGCCAGCAGCTTAGAGGGCTCCTACAATGAGCAGTTCTTC. V usage is TRBV7-9 and J usage is TRBJ2-1; no clear D. Germline V gene sequence: CDR1 SEHNR, CDR2 FQNEAQ (reference sequence). The CDR3 covers 14 residues. V lost 1 base to trimming and J lost 0 bases, with 4 bases between them.

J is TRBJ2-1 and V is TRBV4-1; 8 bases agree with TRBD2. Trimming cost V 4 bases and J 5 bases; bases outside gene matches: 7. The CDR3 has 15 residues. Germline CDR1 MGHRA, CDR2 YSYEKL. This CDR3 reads CASSRRDSGNNEQFF. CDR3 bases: TGCGCCAGCAGCCGTAGGGATAGCGGGAACAATGAGCAGTTCTTC.

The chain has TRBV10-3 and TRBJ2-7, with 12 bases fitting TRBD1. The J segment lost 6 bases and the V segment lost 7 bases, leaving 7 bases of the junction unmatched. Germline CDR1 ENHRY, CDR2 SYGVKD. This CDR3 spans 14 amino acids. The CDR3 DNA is TGTGCCATCAAACCCGGGACAGGGGGCTTCGAGCAGTACTTC. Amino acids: CAIKPGTGGFEQYF.

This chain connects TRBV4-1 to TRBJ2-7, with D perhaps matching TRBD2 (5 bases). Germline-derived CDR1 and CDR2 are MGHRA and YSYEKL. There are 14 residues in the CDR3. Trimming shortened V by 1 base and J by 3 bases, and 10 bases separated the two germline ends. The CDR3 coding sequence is TGCGCCAGCAGCCAAGTGGAGGTTGGCTACGAGCAGTACTTC. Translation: CASSQVEVGYEQYF.

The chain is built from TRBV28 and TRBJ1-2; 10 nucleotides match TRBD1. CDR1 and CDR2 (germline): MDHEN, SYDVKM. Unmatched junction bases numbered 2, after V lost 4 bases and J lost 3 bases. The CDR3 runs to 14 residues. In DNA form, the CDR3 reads TGTGCCAGCAGTTCGGGACAGGGGTACTATGGCTACACCTTC. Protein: CASSSGQGYYGYTF.

The CDR3 protein is CASSEQGFYNEQFF. CDR3 DNA: TGTGCCAGCAGTGAGCAGGGATTTTACAATGAGCAGTTCTTC. The V gene is TRBV27, the J gene TRBJ2-1; D may be TRBD1 (5 bases). This CDR3 contains 14 residues. With 5 bases removed from V and 4 bases from J, the gap between germline ends came to 12 bases. The germline V gene encodes CDR1 MNHEY and CDR2 SMNVEV (reference sequence).

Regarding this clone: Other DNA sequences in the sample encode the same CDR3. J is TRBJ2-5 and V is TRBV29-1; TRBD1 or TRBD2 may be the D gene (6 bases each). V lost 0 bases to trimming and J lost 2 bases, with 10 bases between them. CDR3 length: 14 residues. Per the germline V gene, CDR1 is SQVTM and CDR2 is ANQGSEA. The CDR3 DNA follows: TGCAGCGTTGAAGATCGAGGGGGGCAAGAGACCCAGTACTTC. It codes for CSVEDRGGQETQYF.

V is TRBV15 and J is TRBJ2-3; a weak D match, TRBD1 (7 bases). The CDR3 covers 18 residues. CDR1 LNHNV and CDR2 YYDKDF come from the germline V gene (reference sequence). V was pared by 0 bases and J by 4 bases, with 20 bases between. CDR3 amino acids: CATSRDLEGAIRADTQYF. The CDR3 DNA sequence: TGTGCCACCAGCAGAGATCTGGAGGGGGCAATAAGGGCAGATACGCAGTATTTT.

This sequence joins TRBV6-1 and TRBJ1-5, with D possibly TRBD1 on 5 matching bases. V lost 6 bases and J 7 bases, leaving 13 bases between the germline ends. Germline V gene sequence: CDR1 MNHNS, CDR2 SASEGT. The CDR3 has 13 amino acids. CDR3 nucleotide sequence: TGTGCCAGCAGGGTCCAGGGTTTCCAGCCCCAGCATTTT. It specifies CASRVQGFQPQHF.

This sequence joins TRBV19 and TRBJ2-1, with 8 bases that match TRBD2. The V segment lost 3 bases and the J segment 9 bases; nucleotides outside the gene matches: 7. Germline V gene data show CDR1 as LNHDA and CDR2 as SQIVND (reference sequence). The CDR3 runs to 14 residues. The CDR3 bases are TGTGCCAGTAGTATTGGGACTAGTATAGGTGAGCAGTTCTTC. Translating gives CASSIGTSIGEQFF.

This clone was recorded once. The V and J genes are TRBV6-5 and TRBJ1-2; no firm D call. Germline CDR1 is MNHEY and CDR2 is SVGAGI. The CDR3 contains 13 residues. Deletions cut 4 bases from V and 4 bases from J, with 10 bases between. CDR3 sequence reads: CASSSEGGYGYTF. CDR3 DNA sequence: TGTGCCAGCAGTTCGGAGGGTGGCTATGGCTACACCTTC.

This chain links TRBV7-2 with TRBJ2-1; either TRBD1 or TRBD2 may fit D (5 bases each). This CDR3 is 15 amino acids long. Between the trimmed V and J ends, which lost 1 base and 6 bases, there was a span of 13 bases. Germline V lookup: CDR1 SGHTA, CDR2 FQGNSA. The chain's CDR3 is CASSLDPGLINEQFF. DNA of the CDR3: TGTGCCAGCAGCTTAGATCCGGGGCTAATCAATGAGCAGTTCTTC. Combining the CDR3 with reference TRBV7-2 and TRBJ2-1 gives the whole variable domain GAGVSQSPSNKVTEKGKDVELRCDPISGHTALYWYRQSLGQGLEFLIYFQGNSAPDKSGLPSDRFSAERTGGSVSTLTIQRTQQEDSAVYLCASSLDPGLINEQFFGPGTRLTVL.

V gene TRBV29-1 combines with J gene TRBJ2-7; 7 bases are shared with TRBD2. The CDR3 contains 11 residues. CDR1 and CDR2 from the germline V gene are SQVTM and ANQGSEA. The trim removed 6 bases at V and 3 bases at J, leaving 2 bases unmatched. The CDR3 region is CSVSSGYEQYF. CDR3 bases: TGCAGCGTCTCTAGCGGCTACGAGCAGTACTTC.

The CDR3 bases are TGTGCCAGCTCACCACTGTCTCCGGTTAACGAAAATAGCAATCAGCCCCAGCATTTT. Translated: CASSPLSPVNENSNQPQHF. The chain carries TRBV18 and TRBJ1-5; no clear D. Germline V gene data show CDR1 as KGHSH and CDR2 as LQKENI. V lost 1 base, J lost 0 bases, and 19 bases lay in between. The CDR3 runs to 19 residues.

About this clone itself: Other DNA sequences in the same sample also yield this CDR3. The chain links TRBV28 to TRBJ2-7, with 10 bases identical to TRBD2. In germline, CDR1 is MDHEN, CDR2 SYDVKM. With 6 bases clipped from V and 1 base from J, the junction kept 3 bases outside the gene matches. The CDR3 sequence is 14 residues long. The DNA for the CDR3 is TGTGCCAGCAGCCTGACTAGCGGGTCCTACGAGCAGTACTTC. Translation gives CASSLTSGSYEQYF. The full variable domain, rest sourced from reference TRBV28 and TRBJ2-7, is DVKVTQSSRYLVKRTGEKVFLECVQDMDHENMFWYRQDPGLGLRLIYFSYDVKMKEKGDIPEGYSVSREKKERFSLILESASTNQTSMYLCASSLTSGSYEQYFGPGTRLTVT.

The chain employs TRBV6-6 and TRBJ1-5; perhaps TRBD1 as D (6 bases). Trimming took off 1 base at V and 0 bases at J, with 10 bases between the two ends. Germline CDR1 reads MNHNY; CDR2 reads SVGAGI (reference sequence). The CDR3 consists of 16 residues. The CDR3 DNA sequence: TGTGCCAGCAGTTACTTCCAGGGGCTTAGCAATCAGCCCCAGCATTTT. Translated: CASSYFQGLSNQPQHF.